A single sample is the source of the 10 T cell receptor beta chains below, sequenced in a study of tumor-infiltrating lymphocytes in localized non-small cell lung cancer (dated by TCRdb to 2020 to 2023). Libraries were built with the immunoSEQ multiplex PCR assay. Sourced from immuneACCESS, this table was stored by TCRdb with only in-frame sequences that have V and J called. A share of the clones is absent; for the studies checked, an unresolved V gene accounts for under half, and the remainder has no known explanation. In all, the sample holds tens of thousands of clones, and 60% to 75% of those were seen once. The top ten constitute around 5% of the sample. Specimen: lung tumor tissue. All receptors derive from a human donor with non-small cell lung cancer.

This clone has just one count. Other DNA sequences in this sample translate to the same CDR3. The V call is TRBV7-2, the J call TRBJ2-2; 8 nucleotides align to TRBD1. The CDR3 is made up of 15 amino acids. Germline values: CDR1 SGHTA, CDR2 FQGNSA. Trimming at V came to 6 bases and at J to 5 bases, leaving 8 bases not matched to a gene. This CDR3 is CASSRGQGGTGELFF. CDR3 DNA: TGTGCCAGCAGTCGCGGACAGGGAGGAACCGGGGAGCTGTTTTTT.

The genes are TRBV19 and TRBJ2-3, with 7 bases fitting TRBD2. The CDR3 loop spans 15 amino acids. From germline, CDR1 is LNHDA and CDR2 SQIVND (reference sequence). V trimming: 6 bases; J trimming: 2 bases; junction bases outside the gene matches: 8. The CDR3 spells CASSITSAPTDTQYF. In DNA, the CDR3 is TGTGCCAGTAGCATTACTAGCGCCCCCACAGATACGCAGTATTTT.

Written as DNA, the CDR3 is TGTGCCAGCAGCTCATACCTCACGGGCATAGACTCCTACAATGAGCAGTTCTTC. Translation: CASSSYLTGIDSYNEQFF. This chain links TRBV5-6 with TRBJ2-1; no clear D. Per germline, CDR1 SGHDT and CDR2 YYEEEE. The CDR3 sequence is 18 residues long. V lost 3 bases, J lost 0 bases, and 19 bases lay in between.

The genes are TRBV6-1 and TRBJ1-2, with a possible D match to TRBD1 (5 bases). Germline V gene lookup returns CDR1 MNHNS and CDR2 SASEGT. This CDR3 comprises 14 residues. V gave up 8 bases and J gave up 0 bases, with 13 bases separating them. The CDR3 DNA is TGTGCCAGCCGCCCGGACATCGCTAACTATGGCTACACCTTC. This sequence encodes CASRPDIANYGYTF.

This clone has more than one count but fewer than ten. The chain combines TRBV18 with TRBJ1-1; 12 nucleotides align to TRBD1. From germline, CDR1 is KGHSH and CDR2 LQKENI. V dropped 6 bases and J dropped 2; count of bases not matched to a gene: 7. The CDR3 totals 16 residues. The CDR3 is CASSLGQGAGNTEAFF. CDR3 in DNA: TGTGCCAGCTCCCTGGGACAGGGGGCAGGAAACACTGAAGCTTTCTTT.

This clone was detected a few times. The gene calls are TRBV6-5 and TRBJ1-2; TRBD1 matches 7 bases. Losses at the gene ends were 8 bases for V and 6 bases for J; bases not matched to a gene: 6. Per germline, CDR1 MNHEY and CDR2 SVGAGI. The CDR3 consists of 12 residues. DNA for the CDR3: TGTGCCAGCCACACAGGGGACGATGGCTACACCTTC. Protein product: CASHTGDDGYTF.

The chain combines TRBV7-6 with TRBJ2-6; D is unclear. The germline V gene has CDR1 SGHVS and CDR2 FNYEAQ. Trimming took off 5 bases at V and 2 bases at J, with 7 bases between the two ends. There are 14 residues in the CDR3. CDR3 protein: CASSLDPGANVLTF. CDR3 bases: TGTGCCAGCAGCCTGGACCCTGGGGCCAACGTCCTGACTTTC.

This rearrangement joins TRBV6-6 to TRBJ1-1, with TRBD1 as a possible D gene (6 bases). CDR3 size: 13 residues. Germline V gene sequence: CDR1 MNHNY, CDR2 SVGAGI (reference sequence). The ends were cut back, 5 bases at V and 2 bases at J, with 9 bases in the middle. The CDR3 loop reads CASSDRPNTEAFF. In DNA form, the CDR3 reads TGTGCCAGCAGTGACAGGCCCAACACTGAAGCTTTCTTT.

In its sample, this clone ranks as medium-sized. The chain recombines TRBV5-1 with TRBJ2-7, with D tentatively TRBD1 or TRBD2 (6 bases each). Between the trimmed V and J ends, which lost 3 bases and 0 bases, there was a span of 13 bases. This CDR3 has 15 residues. In germline, CDR1 is SGHRS, CDR2 YFSETQ. This CDR3 reads CASSWTAGSSYEQYF. CDR3 DNA sequence: TGCGCCAGCAGCTGGACAGCGGGTAGCTCCTACGAGCAGTACTTC.

The chain uses TRBV30 and TRBJ2-3, with no clear D. V shed 5 bases and J shed 0 bases, with 6 bases lying between them. The CDR3 is made up of 12 amino acids. From germline, CDR1 is GTSNPN and CDR2 SVGIG (reference sequence). The CDR3 protein is CAWDGSTDTQYF. The CDR3 coding sequence is TGTGCCTGGGACGGAAGCACAGATACGCAGTATTTT.